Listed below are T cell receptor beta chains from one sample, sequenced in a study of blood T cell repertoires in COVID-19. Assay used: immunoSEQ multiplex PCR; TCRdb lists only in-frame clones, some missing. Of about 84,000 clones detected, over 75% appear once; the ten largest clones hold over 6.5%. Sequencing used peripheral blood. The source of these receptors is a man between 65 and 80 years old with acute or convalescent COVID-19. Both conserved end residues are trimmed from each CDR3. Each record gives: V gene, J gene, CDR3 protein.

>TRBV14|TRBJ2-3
ASSPGGYTQY
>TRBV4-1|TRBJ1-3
ASRPGAGQGLNTIY
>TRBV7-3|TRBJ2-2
ASSLSGVNTGELF
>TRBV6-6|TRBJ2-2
ASSATGVAGELF
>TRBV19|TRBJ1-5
ASSIDRQEQRTQH
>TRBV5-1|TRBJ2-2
ASSLRTGETGELF
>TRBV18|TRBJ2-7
ASSPRGRGYEQY
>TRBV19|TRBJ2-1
ASSIGLGNEQF
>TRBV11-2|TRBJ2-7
ASSPTSGSYEQY
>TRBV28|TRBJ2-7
ASSSGQGRNYEQY
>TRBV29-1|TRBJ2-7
SARGDSFDYYEQY
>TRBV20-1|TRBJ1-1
SASRGNTEAF
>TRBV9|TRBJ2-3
ASSVVGHTDTQY
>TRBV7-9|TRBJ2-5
ASLPQSGETQY
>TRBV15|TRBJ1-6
ATSRDLTDFNSPLH
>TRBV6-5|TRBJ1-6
ASSRRGLNSPLH
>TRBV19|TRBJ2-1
ASSVASGRIIGEQF
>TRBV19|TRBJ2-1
ACSSGGTYNEQF
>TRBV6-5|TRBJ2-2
ASSRRQGNTGELF
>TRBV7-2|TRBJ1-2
ASSPQDRGVWGYT
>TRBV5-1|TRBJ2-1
ASRVLQGNEQF
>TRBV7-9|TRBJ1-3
ASSPAETGAGNTIY
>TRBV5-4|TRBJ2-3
ASSLERGDTQY
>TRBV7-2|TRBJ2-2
ASSLGRAKQGNTGELF
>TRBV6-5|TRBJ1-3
ASSGTGIRNTIY
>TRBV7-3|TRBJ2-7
ASSLWAGGRWEQY
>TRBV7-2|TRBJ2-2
ASSLRQTNTGELF
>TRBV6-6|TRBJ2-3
ASSPPSIRAADTQY
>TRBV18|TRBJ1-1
ASSLNHGNTEAF
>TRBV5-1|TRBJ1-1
ASSLGQAFNTEAF
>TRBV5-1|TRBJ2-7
ASSFETGAYEQY
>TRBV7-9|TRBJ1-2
ASSLAQVANYGYT
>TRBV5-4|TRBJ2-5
ASSLEIEETQY
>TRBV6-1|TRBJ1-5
ASSEGGTGGPQPQH
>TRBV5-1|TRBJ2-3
ASSLGTGPLTTSGVADTQY
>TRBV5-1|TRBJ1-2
ASRGWQGKGGYT
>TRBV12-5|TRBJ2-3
ASGLSSLTGVTDTQY
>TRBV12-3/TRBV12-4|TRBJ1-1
ASSAQEGAF
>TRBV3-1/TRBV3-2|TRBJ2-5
ASSQSLGDQETQY
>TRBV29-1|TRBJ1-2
SVDSGFPNGYT
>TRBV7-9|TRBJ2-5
ASSPGQYSTQY
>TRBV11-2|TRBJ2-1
ASSLLASYNEQF
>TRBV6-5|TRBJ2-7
ASSYARGVYDEQY
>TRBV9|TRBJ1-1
ASSGTGVGVTEAF
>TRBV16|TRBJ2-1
ASSPGTGSNEQF
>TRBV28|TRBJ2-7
ASSLFYPPKGQAPDEQY
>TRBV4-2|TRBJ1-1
ASSQDLSEGGTEAF
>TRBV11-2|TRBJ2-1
ASSRSGRIEASYNEQF
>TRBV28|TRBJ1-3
ASSTNRLLKGNTIY
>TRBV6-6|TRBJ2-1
ASSSTGLVEF
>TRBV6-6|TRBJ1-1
ASSYSMAGVPEAF
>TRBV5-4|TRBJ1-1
ASSLDGQGAF
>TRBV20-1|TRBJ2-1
SASGLAGVYNEQF